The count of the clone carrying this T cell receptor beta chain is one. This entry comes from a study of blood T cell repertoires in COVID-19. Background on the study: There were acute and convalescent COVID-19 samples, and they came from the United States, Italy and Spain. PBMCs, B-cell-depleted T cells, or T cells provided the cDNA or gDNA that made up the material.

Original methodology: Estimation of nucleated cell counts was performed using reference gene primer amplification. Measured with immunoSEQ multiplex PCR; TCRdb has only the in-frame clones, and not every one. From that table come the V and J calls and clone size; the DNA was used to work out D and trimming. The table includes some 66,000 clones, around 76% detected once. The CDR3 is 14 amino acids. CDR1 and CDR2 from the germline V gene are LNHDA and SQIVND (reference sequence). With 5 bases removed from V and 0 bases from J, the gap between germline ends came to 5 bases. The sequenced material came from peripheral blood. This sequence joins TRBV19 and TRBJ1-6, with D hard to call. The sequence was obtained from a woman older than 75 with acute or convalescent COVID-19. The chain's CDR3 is CASSVSSYNSPLHF. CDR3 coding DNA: TGTGCCAGTAGTGTCAGCTCCTATAATTCACCCCTCCACTTT.